These 24 T cell receptor beta chains were all obtained from the same sample, sequenced in a study of shared clonotypes between healthy human individuals. Sequenced by immunoSEQ multiplex PCR; TCRdb stores in-frame clones only, minus some. The profile shows approximately 1.1 million clones, around 82% of them singletons. The sequenced sample consisted of memory CD4+ T cells from PBMCs. The subset: CD45RA-negative fraction. The receptor source for this set is a man younger than 35 in good health. Some clones in this sample may be carry-over from other donors' samples.

This clone was observed a handful of times. V and J are TRBV6-4 and TRBJ2-5; 8 nucleotides agree with TRBD2. J was trimmed by 1 base and V by 8 bases; bases with no gene match: 12. From germline, CDR1 is MRHNA and CDR2 SNTAGT. The CDR3 is made up of 16 amino acids. CDR3 sequence: CASGSGISEGQETQYF. Written as DNA, the CDR3 is TGTGCCAGCGGTAGCGGGATCTCCGAGGGCCAAGAGACCCAGTACTTC.

The V call is TRBV19, the J call TRBJ2-1; 9 nucleotides agree with TRBD2. Germline V gene lookup returns CDR1 LNHDA and CDR2 SQIVND (reference sequence). CDR3 length: 18 residues. V was pared by 5 bases and J by 0 bases, with 11 bases of the junction left unmatched. The CDR3 DNA sequence: TGTGCCAGTAGTCCCCGGGGTAGCGGGAGAAGCTCCTACAATGAGCAGTTCTTC. Residues: CASSPRGSGRSSYNEQFF. Based on the CDR3 plus reference TRBV19 and TRBJ2-1, the full variable domain is DGGITQSPKYLFRKEGQNVTLSCEQNLNHDAMYWYRQDPGQGLRLIYYSQIVNDFQKGDIAEGYSVSREKKESFPLTVTSAQKNPTAFYLCASSPRGSGRSSYNEQFFGPGTRLTVL.

The V gene is TRBV11-2, the J gene TRBJ2-7, with 8 bases fitting TRBD2. CDR3 length: 16 residues. The germline gives CDR1 SGHAT, CDR2 FQNNGV. Trimming cost V 1 base and J 0 bases; bases outside gene matches: 5. CDR3 loop: CASSLAVAGTSYEQYF. DNA for the CDR3: TGTGCCAGCAGCTTAGCGGTAGCGGGGACCTCCTACGAGCAGTACTTC.

The chain couples TRBV28 to TRBJ2-7; D is possibly TRBD2 (6 bases). The germline gives CDR1 MDHEN, CDR2 SYDVKM. V dropped 6 bases and J dropped 5 bases, with 17 bases sitting between them. CDR3 length: 14 residues. The CDR3 DNA follows: TGTGCCAGCAGCTTAATGGGTTGGAGGGACGAGCAGTACTTC. Residues: CASSLMGWRDEQYF.

V gene TRBV6-6 combines with J gene TRBJ2-7; TRBD1 aligns across 8 bases. The trim removed 6 bases at V and 6 bases at J, leaving 4 bases unmatched. The CDR3 runs to 12 residues. Germline V gene lookup returns CDR1 MNHNY and CDR2 SVGAGI (reference sequence). The CDR3 sequence is CASSRTGIEQYF. The CDR3 nucleotides are TGTGCCAGCAGCCGGACAGGGATCGAGCAGTACTTC.

This sequence joins TRBV7-9 and TRBJ2-2; D may be TRBD1 or TRBD2 (5 bases each). The CDR3 runs 15 residues. In germline, CDR1 is SEHNR, CDR2 FQNEAQ (reference sequence). Trimming left V 7 bases short and J 5 bases short, with 17 bases between. The CDR3 loop reads CASMVWQGATGELFF. For the CDR3, the DNA is TGTGCCAGCATGGTCTGGCAGGGAGCGACCGGGGAGCTGTTTTTT.

This clone was recorded many times. The gene calls are TRBV7-2 and TRBJ2-3; D is unresolved. Trimming cost V 6 bases and J 2 bases, with 15 bases left between them. CDR1 is SGHTA and CDR2 is FQGNSA in the germline V gene. This CDR3 is 15 amino acids long. The CDR3 region is CASREAPYYTDTQYF. The CDR3 nucleotides read TGTGCCAGCAGAGAAGCCCCTTACTACACAGATACGCAGTATTTT.

The gene calls are TRBV15 and TRBJ1-4; no firm D call. The germline CDR1 and CDR2 sequences are LNHNV and YYDKDF (reference sequence). V was pared by 5 bases and J by 1 base, with 11 bases between. CDR3 length: 15 residues. CDR3 loop: CATSPRRGTNEKLFF. CDR3 nucleotide sequence: TGTGCCACCAGCCCCCGTCGGGGAACTAATGAAAAACTGTTTTTT.

The rearrangement links TRBV6-1 to TRBJ2-3, with 9 bases matching TRBD2. J was trimmed by 1 base and V by 6 bases; bases with no gene match: 5. Germline loops: CDR1 MNHNS, CDR2 SASEGT. The CDR3 covers 15 residues. CDR3 amino acids: CASSASGAGTDTQYF. The CDR3 nucleotides read TGTGCCAGCAGCGCTAGCGGGGCCGGCACAGATACGCAGTATTTT.

As to this clone: Different DNA sequences within this sample yield the same CDR3. The V gene is TRBV4-2, the J gene TRBJ2-7, with D tentatively TRBD2 (6 bases). The CDR3 runs 15 residues. The V and J ends lost 2 bases and 2 bases respectively, with 13 bases between them. CDR1 is LGHNA, CDR2 YNFKEQ, per germline. CDR3 nucleotide sequence: TGTGCCAGCAGCCAATTAGGTGGCGGGGCCTACGAGCAGTACTTC. Its translation is CASSQLGGGAYEQYF.

This CDR3 reads CASSLAVRKGDGYTF. CDR3 in DNA: TGCGCCAGCAGCTTGGCCGTACGTAAGGGGGATGGCTACACCTTC. This chain joins TRBV5-1 and TRBJ1-2, with D possibly matching TRBD1 (6 bases). Germline V lookup: CDR1 SGHRS, CDR2 YFSETQ. Trimming took 0 bases from V and 6 from J, leaving 15 bases between them. The CDR3 length is 15 residues.

The rearrangement links TRBV27 to TRBJ1-5; TRBD1 matches at 7 bases. Germline V lookup: CDR1 MNHEY, CDR2 SMNVEV (reference sequence). There are 13 residues in the CDR3. J was trimmed by 7 bases and V by 6 bases; bases with no gene match: 6. Here the CDR3 reads CASRRTGTQPQHF. The CDR3 DNA reads TGTGCCAGCAGGCGGACAGGCACCCAGCCCCAGCATTTT.

The chain combines TRBV9 with TRBJ2-7; TRBD2 matches 8 bases. The germline V gene encodes CDR1 SGDLS and CDR2 YYNGEE. V was clipped by 2 bases and J by 5 bases; unmatched bases: 18. The CDR3 is made up of 18 amino acids. The CDR3 loop reads CASSVASGLNNPLDEQYF. CDR3 in DNA: TGTGCCAGCAGCGTTGCTAGCGGGCTGAATAATCCTTTGGACGAGCAGTACTTC.

This clone was recorded a few times. The rearrangement uses TRBV6-6 and TRBJ1-2; D not resolved. The germline V gene has CDR1 MNHNY and CDR2 SVGAGI (reference sequence). The V end was cut by 6 bases, the J end by 4 bases, with 15 bases between. This CDR3 has 14 residues. The CDR3 here is CASSPTDGIYGYTF. The CDR3 DNA follows: TGTGCCAGCAGCCCCACGGACGGGATCTATGGCTACACCTTC.

This clone was seen once. A much more abundant neighbour one base away suggests this may be a read error. The chain carries TRBV7-9 and TRBJ2-7; tentative D call: TRBD1 (6 bases). Trimming removed 5 bases from V and 0 bases from J, with 8 bases in between. This CDR3 has 13 residues. Germline loops: CDR1 SEHNR, CDR2 FQNEAQ (reference sequence). CDR3 sequence: CASSPDSSYEQYF. CDR3 sequence (DNA): TGTGCCAGCAGCCCGGACAGCTCCTACGAGCAGTACTTC.

The chain uses TRBV28 and TRBJ2-1; 11 bases fit TRBD2. CDR1 is MDHEN, CDR2 SYDVKM, per germline. Trimming took 5 bases from V and 4 from J; bases not matched to a gene: 4. CDR3 size: 15 residues. CDR3 nucleotide sequence: TGTGCCAGCAGTCGGACTAGCGGGCGGTACAATGAGCAGTTCTTC. Protein sequence: CASSRTSGRYNEQFF.

The J gene is TRBJ2-7, the V gene TRBV28; D may be TRBD2 (6 bases). The CDR3 loop spans 14 amino acids. CDR1 MDHEN and CDR2 SYDVKM come from the germline V gene. V was pared by 5 bases and J by 7 bases, with 18 bases between. CDR3 nucleotide sequence: TGTGCCAGCAGTGGCCTAGGGGCGGGGCGGGAGCAGTACTTC. Translated, it gives CASSGLGAGREQYF.

This clone was seen a few times. The V call is TRBV7-9, the J call TRBJ1-5; unclear D gene. CDR1 and CDR2 from the germline V gene are SEHNR and FQNEAQ (reference sequence). Trimming took off 4 bases at V and 0 bases at J, with 7 bases between the two ends. This CDR3 is 14 amino acids long. The DNA for the CDR3 is TGTGCCAGCAGCTCGGCATATAGCAATCAGCCCCAGCATTTT. Protein product: CASSSAYSNQPQHF.

The chain employs TRBV30 and TRBJ2-1, with D perhaps matching TRBD1 or TRBD2 (7 bases each). The germline CDR1 and CDR2 sequences are GTSNPN and SVGIG (reference sequence). Trimming took 5 bases from V and 9 from J, leaving 11 bases between them. The CDR3 has 11 amino acids. In nucleotides, the CDR3 is TGTGCCTGGGGGGAGGGGGCTGAGCAGTTCTTC. Its protein product is CAWGEGAEQFF.

The J gene is TRBJ1-4, the V gene TRBV9, with D uncertain. V lost 0 bases, J lost 4 bases, and 10 bases lay in between. The CDR3 spans 15 residues. Looked up from germline, CDR1 is SGDLS and CDR2 is YYNGEE. CDR3 amino acids: CASSVGNSLNEKLFF. The CDR3 DNA reads as TGTGCCAGCAGCGTAGGGAACAGCCTTAATGAAAAACTGTTTTTT.

The J gene is TRBJ2-5, the V gene TRBV2, with D tentatively TRBD1 or TRBD2 (5 bases each). The germline CDR1 and CDR2 sequences are SNHLY and FYNNEI. Trimming stripped 6 bases from V and 13 bases from J, with 15 bases between. The CDR3 runs to 11 residues. CDR3: CASRGPRSSYF. The CDR3 DNA is TGTGCCAGCAGGGGACCCCGGTCCTCGTACTTC.

This chain connects TRBV6-5 to TRBJ2-7, with 8 nucleotides matching TRBD2. CDR1 and CDR2 from the germline V gene are MNHEY and SVGAGI. V dropped 0 bases and J dropped 6; count of bases not matched to a gene: 7. This CDR3 spans 15 amino acids. The DNA of the CDR3 is TGTGCCAGCAGTTACTCGACCACGGGAGGGGGCGAGCAGTACTTC. Protein sequence: CASSYSTTGGGEQYF.

This clone has just a few counts. V and J are TRBV4-2 and TRBJ1-2, with 9 bases aligning to TRBD1. The V segment lost 4 bases and the J segment 5 bases; nucleotides outside the gene matches: 5. Germline CDR1 reads LGHNA; CDR2 reads YNFKEQ. The CDR3 runs 14 residues. CDR3 region: CASSRTGEGYGYTF. The DNA of the CDR3 is TGTGCCAGCAGCCGGACAGGGGAGGGATATGGCTACACCTTC.

Note on this clone: This may stem from a read error, because a much larger clone lies one nucleotide away. V gene TRBV5-1 combines with J gene TRBJ1-3; 8 bases agree with TRBD1. Looked up from germline, CDR1 is SGHRS and CDR2 is YFSETQ. This CDR3 comprises 14 residues. Trimming removed 4 bases from V and 0 bases from J; junction bases left unmatched: 0. The CDR3 bases are TGCGCCAGCAGCACAGGGGGCTCTGGAAACACCATATATTTT. This gives the protein CASSTGGSGNTIYF. Looking up the rest from reference TRBV5-1 and TRBJ1-3 gives the full variable domain: KAGVTQTPRYLIKTRGQQVTLSCSPISGHRSVSWYQQTPGQGLQFLFEYFSETQRNKGNFPGRFSGRQFSNSRSEMNVSTLELGDSALYLCASSTGGSGNTIYFGEGSWLTVV.